Included here is one T cell receptor beta chain sequence, with context. Trimming removed 5 bases at V and 4 bases at J, with 17 bases between. Per germline, CDR1 MNHEY and CDR2 SMNVEV (reference sequence). The CDR3 spans 15 residues. The sample originates from a study of blood T cell repertoires in COVID-19. Clinical history reported by participants formed the basis on which cohorts were assigned. Methods used by the authors: For nucleated cells, counts were estimated from reference gene primer amplification. TCRdb keeps only in-frame clones here, not all; method: immunoSEQ multiplex PCR. The V and J calls and the clone size are those of that table, but D and trimming were determined from the DNA. The sample has hundreds of thousands of clones, approximately 80% seen once.

This receptor was identified in a man in his forties who had been exposed to COVID-19. The sequenced sample was PBMCs or T cells enriched from blood (not recorded which). The V and J genes are TRBV27 and TRBJ1-1, with D perhaps TRBD1 (6 bases). CDR3 sequence: CASSGRQATITEAFF. For the CDR3, the DNA is TGTGCCAGCAGTGGACGACAGGCAACGATCACTGAAGCTTTCTTT.